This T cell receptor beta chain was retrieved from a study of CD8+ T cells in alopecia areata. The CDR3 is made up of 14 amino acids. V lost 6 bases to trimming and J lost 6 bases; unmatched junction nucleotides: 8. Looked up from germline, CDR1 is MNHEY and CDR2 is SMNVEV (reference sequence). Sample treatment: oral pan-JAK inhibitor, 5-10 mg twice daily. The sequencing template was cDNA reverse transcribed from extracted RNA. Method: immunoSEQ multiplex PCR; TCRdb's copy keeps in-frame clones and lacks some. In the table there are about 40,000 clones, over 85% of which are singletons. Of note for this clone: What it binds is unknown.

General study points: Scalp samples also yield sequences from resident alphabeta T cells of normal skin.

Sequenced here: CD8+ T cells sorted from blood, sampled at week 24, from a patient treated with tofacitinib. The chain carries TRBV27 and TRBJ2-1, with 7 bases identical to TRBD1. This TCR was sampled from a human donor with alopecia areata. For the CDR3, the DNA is TGTGCCAGCAGGGAGACAGGGAATATCAATGAGCAGTTCTTC. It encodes CASRETGNINEQFF.